These 16 T cell receptor beta chains were sequenced from one sample in a study of cytomegalovirus exposure and HLA in healthy donors. The PCR had 60 Vbeta and 13 Jbeta primers. Sequencing was performed with immunoSEQ multiplex PCR; in TCRdb, only in-frame clones are kept and a portion is missing. The data show about 240,000 clones, around 84% seen once. Sequencing was carried out using PBMCs. All receptors come from a girl aged 2-10 years in good health and CMV-seronegative.

This clone was detected a few times. The V gene is TRBV18, the J gene TRBJ1-4, with 7 bases identical to TRBD1. The CDR3 has 14 residues. V gave up 6 bases and J gave up 6 bases; unmatched junction bases: 7. Germline V CDR1 and CDR2: KGHSH, LQKENI. The CDR3 region has the DNA TGTGCCAGCTCGTACAGGGGTATGGATGAAAAACTGTTTTTT. Translation: CASSYRGMDEKLFF.

This clone has a single count. The chain has TRBV7-9 and TRBJ1-1; 7 nucleotides line up with TRBD1. V shed 4 bases, J shed 0 bases, and the junction held 5 bases outside the gene matches. Germline CDR1 is SEHNR and CDR2 is FQNEAQ (reference sequence). The CDR3 consists of 15 residues. CDR3 sequence reads: CASSSEGQLNTEAFF. CDR3 DNA sequence: TGTGCCAGCAGCTCTGAGGGACAGCTGAACACTGAAGCTTTCTTT.

The V call is TRBV7-9, the J call TRBJ1-2, with D unclear. CDR3 length: 13 residues. The ends were cut back, 1 base at V and 8 bases at J, with 11 bases in the middle. Germline V lookup: CDR1 SEHNR, CDR2 FQNEAQ (reference sequence). Here the CDR3 DNA reads TGTGCCAGCAGCTTAGACAACAGCCAGGGCTACACCTTC. Residues: CASSLDNSQGYTF. Full variable domain (remainder filled in from reference TRBV7-9 and TRBJ1-2): DTGVSQNPRHKITKRGQNVTFRCDPISEHNRLYWYRQTLGQGPEFLTYFQNEAQLEKSRLLSDRFSAERPKGSFSTLEIQRTEQGDSAMYLCASSLDNSQGYTFGSGTRLTVV.

This rearrangement joins TRBV7-9 to TRBJ2-5, with 7 bases that match TRBD2. The CDR3 is 15 residues long. Germline CDR1 and CDR2: SEHNR and FQNEAQ (reference sequence). V lost 3 bases to trimming and J lost 7 bases; unmatched junction nucleotides: 11. In DNA form, the CDR3 reads TGTGCCAGCAGCTTGGGCGGGGGAGGCCTAGGGACCCAGTACTTC. This sequence encodes CASSLGGGGLGTQYF.

The CDR3 loop is CSVQTGHYGYTF. CDR3 nucleotides: TGCAGCGTTCAGACAGGGCACTATGGCTACACCTTC. The gene calls are TRBV29-1 and TRBJ1-2; 7 bases fit TRBD1. The length of the CDR3 is 12 residues. Germline V gene lookup returns CDR1 SQVTM and CDR2 ANQGSEA. J gave up 3 bases and V 5 bases, and 3 bases lay outside the gene matches.

Only one count was recorded for this clone. The gene calls are TRBV5-4 and TRBJ1-1; D call uncertain. Trimming shortened V by 0 bases and J by 12 bases, and 15 bases separated the two germline ends. Germline V gives CDR1 SGHNT, CDR2 YYREEE (reference sequence). The CDR3 loop spans 13 amino acids. CDR3 sequence (DNA): TGTGCCAGCAGCTTGGTTCTTTCGGCGGGATCTTTCTTT. As protein: CASSLVLSAGSFF.

The CDR3 bases are TGTGCCACCAGCAGTGAAGGGGAGGGCAATGAGCAGTTCTTC. Its protein is CATSSEGEGNEQFF. This chain connects TRBV15 to TRBJ2-1, with 7 bases lining up with TRBD2. The CDR3 runs 14 residues. Losses at the gene ends were 3 bases for V and 6 bases for J; bases not matched to a gene: 5. Germline V gene lookup returns CDR1 LNHNV and CDR2 YYDKDF (reference sequence).

The chain carries TRBV27 and TRBJ2-7, with TRBD1 matching over 8 bases. V shed 5 bases and J 1 base; nucleotides not matched to a gene: 10. Germline CDR1 is MNHEY and CDR2 is SMNVEV (reference sequence). CDR3 length: 16 amino acids. The CDR3 DNA follows: TGTGCCAGCAGTCTCCTCGGGACAGGTCCATCCTACGAGCAGTACTTC. Protein product: CASSLLGTGPSYEQYF.

The chain's CDR3 is CASSERQWDTEAFF. The CDR3 DNA reads TGTGCCAGCAGTGAGAGACAGTGGGACACTGAAGCTTTCTTT. The chain links TRBV6-5 to TRBJ1-1; possible D gene TRBD1, 5 bases. The V end was cut by 5 bases, the J end by 3 bases, with 13 bases between. The CDR3 spans 14 residues. CDR1 is MNHEY and CDR2 is SVGAGI in the germline V gene.

This clone occurred once. V and J are TRBV10-2 and TRBJ1-2; D uncertain. Per germline, CDR1 WSHSY and CDR2 SAAADI. Trimming took 4 bases from V and 5 from J, leaving 8 bases between them. CDR3 length equals 12 residues. CDR3 amino acids: CASSGHKYGYTF. The DNA for the CDR3 is TGCGCCAGCAGTGGACACAAATATGGCTACACCTTC.

The chain recombines TRBV27 with TRBJ2-5, with 11 bases matching TRBD2. The CDR3 is 20 amino acids. Germline V gene sequence: CDR1 MNHEY, CDR2 SMNVEV (reference sequence). The trim removed 6 bases at V and 5 bases at J, leaving 23 bases unmatched. The CDR3: CASRGVLPTSGITHMETQYF. The CDR3 coding sequence is TGTGCCAGCAGGGGTGTCCTACCGACTAGCGGGATTACCCATATGGAGACCCAGTACTTC.

V gene TRBV19 combines with J gene TRBJ2-1; D is unresolved. Trimming pared 6 bases from V and 7 bases from J, leaving 7 bases between. The CDR3 extends over 11 amino acids. Germline CDR1 is LNHDA and CDR2 is SQIVND (reference sequence). The CDR3: CASRNLNEQFF. The CDR3 DNA sequence: TGTGCCAGTAGAAACTTGAATGAGCAGTTCTTC.

This rearrangement joins TRBV11-2 to TRBJ2-1; TRBD2 matches at 14 bases. V lost 4 bases, J lost 1 base, and 6 bases stayed unmatched. Germline CDR1 reads SGHAT; CDR2 reads FQNNGV. CDR3 length: 18 residues. CDR3 protein: CASSSGLAGVPSYNEQFF. In DNA, the CDR3 is TGTGCCAGCAGCTCGGGACTAGCGGGAGTACCGTCCTACAATGAGCAGTTCTTC. Combining the CDR3 with reference TRBV11-2 and TRBJ2-1 gives the whole variable domain EAGVAQSPRYKIIEKRQSVAFWCNPISGHATLYWYQQILGQGPKLLIQFQNNGVVDDSQLPKDRFSAERLKGVDSTLKIQPAKLEDSAVYLCASSSGLAGVPSYNEQFFGPGTRLTVL.

The J gene is TRBJ1-1, the V gene TRBV12-1; the D call in the table, TRBD1, was not verified against the DNA. TRBV12-1 is an annotated pseudogene. The CDR3 extends over 14 amino acids. In nucleotides, the CDR3 is TGTGCCAGCAGCTCCGGACAGAGAGGGTCTGAAGCTTTCTTT. Its protein is CASSSGQRGSEAFF.

V and J are TRBV29-1 and TRBJ2-7; D is perhaps TRBD2 (6 bases). The germline V and J ends were trimmed by 4 bases and 2 bases, with 15 bases remaining between them. There are 14 residues in the CDR3. From germline, CDR1 is SQVTM and CDR2 ANQGSEA. CDR3 DNA sequence: TGCAGCGTTGGGGGAGGTCCCTCAACCTACGAGCAGTACTTC. Translating it yields CSVGGGPSTYEQYF.

The chain joins TRBV27 to TRBJ2-2; 9 positions match TRBD1. This CDR3 region has 19 residues. Germline lookup yields CDR1 MNHEY and CDR2 SMNVEV (reference sequence). Trimming cost V 8 bases and J 5 bases; bases outside gene matches: 21. The CDR3 coding sequence is TGTGCCAGCGCCTCACTACCGGGACAGGGATCGGGGCGGACCGGGGAGCTGTTTTTT. It is translated as CASASLPGQGSGRTGELFF.